This T cell receptor beta chain was recovered during a study of CD8+CD57+ T cells in acquired aplastic anemia listed by TCRdb under 2018. Context from the whole study: DNA extracted from sorted CD4+ and CD8+ cells had a mean of about 3.2 ug, with a range of about 0.18 to 27.4 ug. CD8+CD57+ expansion was defined as a frequency above the mean frequency observed in healthy subjects.

Including the terminal cysteine and phenylalanine, the CDR3 comprises 15 residues. The CDR3 DNA has 45 bases and is translated from base 1. V is shortened by 4 bases, J by 2 bases, and the region joining them spans 14 bases. CDR1 and CDR2 were assigned from the germline V gene as SGHTA and FQGNSA. Points on this clonotype: Its antigen remains unidentified. Base qualities are not recorded, but no much larger clone differs from it by a single base.

Study-wide conclusions, independent of this receptor: About 30 CD8+ CDR3 sequences were found in both patients and controls but appeared to be highly expressed in patients and within the immunodominant clones of the patients. Patients and healthy controls showed no significant difference in CD8+ Simpson's diversity (P=0.060).

Genomic DNA was used as template for profiling of TCR beta VDJ combinations and CDR3 sequences. An Illumina HiSeq 2000 was used for TCR repertoire sequencing. In the authors' own workflow: TRBV/TRBJ rearrangement plots, CDR3 size and DJ length profiles, and Simpson's diversity index were used to evaluate the repertoires. The most abundant DNA sequence in the deep sequencing data was defined as the immunodominant clone. CDR3 amino acid sequences were screened for sharing across subjects and were compared with published repertoires and the VDJdb database. The public reads were reprocessed in TCRdb via fastp at Q25 and MiXCR, keeping in-frame beta chains. Under each unique CDR3 protein, matching rows form one entry showing the most common genes and DNA. TCRdb, not the original authors, processed these V and J calls. This sample gives some 120,000 distinct CDR3 sequences in total; approximately 40% of them show up just once. More than 2.5% of the sample is taken by the ten largest.

Expansion of CD8+CD57+ cells had been shown by flow cytometry in the patients chosen for sequencing. Every patient had severe acquired aplastic anemia, diagnosed using the International Study of Aplastic Anemia and Agranulocytosis and Camitta criteria. At the time blood was sampled, none of the patients had received any therapy. In the study, sorted CD4+ and CD8+ blood T cells from patients with severe aplastic anemia and from healthy subjects underwent deep sequencing of TCR repertoires. In the USA, patient enrollment took place under clinicaltrials.gov protocols 00001620, 01623167, 00001397, 00071045, 00081523 and 00961064. Ficoll-Paque density gradient centrifugation was used to isolate peripheral blood mononuclear cells. CD4+ and CD8+ T cells were sorted by FACS or magnetic beads before DNA extraction.

Sequencing input: sorted CD4+, CD8+, or CD8+CD57+ T cells (not recorded which) from PBMCs. The sequence was collected from a human donor with aplastic anemia. The rearranged segments are TRBV7-2 and TRBJ1-2; the D gene remains uncertain. The CDR3 protein is CASSSYVSANYGYTF. The DNA is TGTGCCAGCAGCTCCTATGTCTCGGCGAACTATGGCTACACCTTC.